The entry below gives a single T cell receptor (beta chain) sequence along with its context. Its antigen is still unknown. A split of CD4+ cells into CD45RA+ naive and CD45RA-negative memory subsets was performed. V was clipped by 5 bases and J by 3 bases, with 14 bases between them. The CDR3 totals 15 residues. Germline values: CDR1 MDHEN, CDR2 SYDVKM. This sample was included in a study of shared clonotypes between healthy human individuals. Study overall: Plates per donor: three CD4 naive, three CD4 memory, two CD8 naive, one CD8 memory.

In replicate PCRs of sorted subsets, around 200 ng DNA, roughly 31,000 T cell genomes, was used. Profiling relied on immunoSEQ multiplex PCR, and the TCRdb table lists in-frame clones only, not all of them. The table lists 550,000 to 700,000 clones, around four fifths of them singletons. Study-wide findings and caveats: Lower generation probabilities were found for non-shared clonotypes than for those shared by all four donors.

The rearrangement links TRBV28 to TRBJ1-3, with D possibly being TRBD1 (6 bases). The sample was memory CD4+ T cells sorted from blood. Regarding subset: CD45RA-negative fraction. The receptor's source is a woman aged 30 to 39 in good health. The CDR3 protein is CASSEGGANGNTIYF. CDR3 nucleotides: TGTGCCAGCAGTGAAGGGGGGGCGAATGGAAACACCATATATTTT.